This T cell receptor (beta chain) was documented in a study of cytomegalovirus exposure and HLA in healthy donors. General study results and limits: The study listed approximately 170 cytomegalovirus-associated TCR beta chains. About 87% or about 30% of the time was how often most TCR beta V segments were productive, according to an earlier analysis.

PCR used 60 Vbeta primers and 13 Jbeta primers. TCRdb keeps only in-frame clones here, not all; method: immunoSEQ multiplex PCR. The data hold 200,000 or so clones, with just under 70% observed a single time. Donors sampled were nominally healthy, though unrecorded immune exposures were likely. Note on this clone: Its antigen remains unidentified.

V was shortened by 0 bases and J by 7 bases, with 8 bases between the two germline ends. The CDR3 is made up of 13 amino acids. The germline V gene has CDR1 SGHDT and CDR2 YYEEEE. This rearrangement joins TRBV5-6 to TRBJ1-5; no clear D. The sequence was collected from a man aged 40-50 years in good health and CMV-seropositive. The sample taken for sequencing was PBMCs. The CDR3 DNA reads TGTGCCAGCAGCTTGGGTACAGACCAGCCCCAGCATTTT. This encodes CASSLGTDQPQHF.